Sequencing of this T cell receptor (beta chain) was carried out in a study of early T cells in non-severe SARS-CoV-2 infection. Study information: Sequencing input comprised bulk RNA from unsorted whole blood; chain pairing was not available.

Study outcomes and limitations: Matching against VDJdb likely underestimated virus-specific expansions, favoring anti-spike CD8.

J lost 0 bases, V lost 6 bases, and 7 bases had no gene match. Germline V CDR1 and CDR2: MNHNY, SVGAGI (reference sequence). The CDR3 has 16 residues. Tagging with unique molecular identifiers was applied to individual cDNA molecules. TCRdb redid the calling of the 5' RACE reads with MiXCR, one entry per CDR3 protein. In the table there are 110,000 or so distinct CDR3 sequences, roughly an eighth of which are singletons. In this sample, this clonotype turned up many times. Its antigen remains unknown. This chain links TRBV6-6 with TRBJ2-1, with TRBD2 matching 8 bases. The sample was whole blood. The clonotype was recovered from an adult who was a healthcare worker with PCR-confirmed SARS-CoV-2 infection or an uninfected control (not recorded which). CDR3 in DNA: TGTGCCAGCAGCCTAGCGGGCGCGAGCTCCTACAATGAGCAGTTCTTC. This encodes CASSLAGASSYNEQFF.